This T cell receptor (beta chain) is from a study of radiotherapy plus CTLA-4 blockade in lung cancer. Study summary: Of all patients, approximately 19% responded objectively and 25% to 35% showed disease control. Findings of the study overall: Once radiotherapy plus ipilimumab had been given, TCR clones derived from tumor expanded in blood.

Germline CDR1 and CDR2: LNHNV and YYDKDF (reference sequence). This CDR3 region has 16 residues. V shed 0 bases, J shed 2 bases, and the junction held 6 bases outside the gene matches. Some clones are missing from TCRdb's copy, which holds only in-frame ones; the method was immunoSEQ multiplex PCR. This table has around 100,000 clones, 70% to 85% appearing once. Concerning this clone itself: Antigen unknown.

This chain uses TRBV15 with TRBJ1-1; 7 bases are shared with TRBD1. The clonotype comes from a human donor with non-small cell lung cancer that progressed on radiotherapy plus ipilimumab. Some clones in this sample may be carry-over from other donors' samples. The specimen comprised peripheral blood, sampled from a patient treated with radiotherapy plus ipilimumab. The CDR3 loop is CATSRERGHPNTEAFF. The CDR3 DNA reads TGTGCCACCAGCAGAGAAAGGGGGCACCCAAACACTGAAGCTTTCTTT.